Below, one TCR beta chain is given with its context. Antigen specificity is unknown. Profiling relied on immunoSEQ multiplex PCR, and the TCRdb table lists in-frame clones only, not all of them. This sample has 35,000 to 50,000 clones, with about 80% found just once. This record comes from a study of lymphopenia after photon versus proton radiotherapy. Study-wide results and caveats: After the lymphocyte nadir, photon-treated repertoires showed oligoclonal expansion, especially of CD8+ Temra cells. Under photons, naive T cells and diversity fell while effector/memory populations rose.

Germline loops: CDR1 MDHEN, CDR2 SYDVKM. V lost 10 bases, J lost 7 bases, and 16 bases stayed unmatched. The CDR3 covers 16 residues. The sequence was obtained from a woman aged 70-85 years with pancreatic cancer. The V and J genes are TRBV28 and TRBJ1-2; 12 nucleotides line up with TRBD1. The input for sequencing was peripheral blood, taken from a patient treated with proton-based radiotherapy. The CDR3 reads CAIPWDRGLGVGGYTF. CDR3 sequence (DNA): TGTGCCATCCCCTGGGACAGGGGGCTCGGAGTTGGTGGCTACACCTTC.